This T cell receptor beta chain was captured in a study of Graves' ophthalmopathy and Graves' hyperthyroidism. Study at large: The blood sample was drawn at first diagnosis and before any treatment.

The CDR3 contains 16 residues. Trimming took 2 bases from V and 2 from J, leaving 14 bases between them. The germline V gene has CDR1 MNHEY and CDR2 SVGEGT. RNA served as the template for amplifying TCR beta CDR3 regions. The library came from an HTBI-primed first-round RT-PCR and a second-round multiplex PCR. One entry per CDR3 protein, called by TCRdb with MiXCR from the multiplex PCR reads. The sample has a few hundred thousand distinct CDR3 sequences; approximately 18% are singletons. Certain patients, namely those with other autoimmune diseases, uncontrolled infections, pregnancy or lactation, were excluded. As diagnostic evidence, clinical symptoms, serum thyroxine, TRAb, thyroid ultrasound and orbital computed tomography were relied upon.

V and J are TRBV6-2 or TRBV6-3 and TRBJ2-3; D tentatively fits TRBD1 or TRBD2 (5 bases each). This clonotype originated in an adult woman with stable Graves' hyperthyroidism. Specimen: peripheral blood. Here the CDR3 reads CASSYGPGTFTDTQYF. The CDR3, as DNA: TGTGCCAGCAGTTACGGCCCCGGGACCTTCACAGATACGCAGTATTTT.